A selection of T cell receptor beta chains follows, all from one sample in a study of cytomegalovirus exposure and HLA in healthy donors. Clones were sequenced by immunoSEQ multiplex PCR, and TCRdb holds only the in-frame ones, with some missing. The repertoire includes some 170,000 clones, 70% to 85% of them detected once, and 1.5% to 2% sits in the top ten. The sample taken for sequencing was PBMCs. The receptors stem from a woman in her twenties or thirties in good health and CMV-seronegative. Each CDR3 is given with its conserved first and last residue. The order of the fields is clone size, V gene, D gene, J gene, CDR3 protein, CDR3 DNA. D genes are given only for firm matches. Some rows have no size entry. The others give once, few or many, or a class for an expanded clone.

>few|TRBV7-9|TRBD1|TRBJ2-7
CASSPQGAGYEQYF
TGTGCCAGCAGCCCACAGGGGGCAGGATACGAGCAGTACTTC
>.|TRBV29-1|TRBD1|TRBJ1-1
CSVGWTGGTEAFF
TGCAGCGTTGGGTGGACAGGGGGCACTGAAGCTTTCTTT
>.|TRBV5-6|.|TRBJ1-2
CASSLPRAYGYTF
TGTGCCAGCAGCTTGCCCAGGGCCTATGGCTACACCTTC
>few|TRBV7-8|TRBD1|TRBJ2-7
CASSPWDSYSYEQYF
TGTGCCAGCAGCCCATGGGACAGCTACTCCTACGAGCAGTACTTC
>.|TRBV2|TRBD1|TRBJ2-7
CASRRLRDRSKQEQYF
TGTGCCAGCAGACGCCTACGGGACAGATCAAAACAGGAGCAGTACTTC
>.|TRBV27|TRBD1|TRBJ1-4
CASSLVGRRTGREKLFF
TGTGCCAGCAGTTTAGTGGGCCGGCGGACAGGGAGGGAAAAACTGTTTTTT
>.|TRBV4-1|.|TRBJ2-3
CASSIQGFSSTDTQYF
TGCGCCAGCAGCATACAGGGTTTTTCCTCCACAGATACGCAGTATTTT
>few|TRBV5-1|TRBD2|TRBJ2-3
CASSSALAGFSTDTQYF
TGCGCCAGCAGCTCAGCCTTAGCGGGGTTTAGCACAGATACGCAGTATTTT
>once|TRBV28|.|TRBJ2-7
CASSQTGSSYEQYF
TGTGCCAGCAGTCAGACTGGAAGCTCCTACGAGCAGTACTTC
>.|TRBV10-3|.|TRBJ1-1
CAISESSGSDTEAFF
TGTGCCATCAGTGAGTCTTCAGGGTCGGACACTGAAGCTTTCTTT
>.|TRBV29-1|.|TRBJ2-2
CSVEELLTGELFF
TGCAGCGTTGAAGAGTTACTCACCGGGGAGCTGTTTTTT
>few|TRBV10-3|TRBD1|TRBJ2-3
CAISFQGADTQYF
TGTGCGATCAGTTTCCAGGGGGCCGATACGCAGTATTTT
>.|TRBV5-1|.|TRBJ2-5
CASSSVSNFETQYF
TGCGCCAGCAGCTCCGTTAGTAACTTCGAGACCCAGTACTTC
>.|TRBV7-2|TRBD1|TRBJ1-2
CASSLATGGSYGYTF
TGTGCCAGCAGCTTAGCTACAGGGGGCAGCTATGGCTACACCTTC
>.|TRBV6-1|.|TRBJ1-5
CASSGRGGNQPQHF
TGTGCCAGCAGTGGCAGGGGTGGCAATCAGCCCCAGCATTTT
>.|TRBV7-9|TRBD2|TRBJ2-3
CASSLRGGRRSDTQYF
TGTGCCAGCAGCTTACGGGGCGGGAGGCGCTCAGATACGCAGTATTTT
>few|TRBV4-2|.|TRBJ1-2
CASSQRGGTGYGYTF
TGTGCCAGCAGCCAGCGCGGAGGGACTGGCTATGGCTACACCTTC
>.|TRBV30|.|TRBJ2-2
CAWSRGTGELFF
TGTGCCTGGAGTAGAGGGACCGGGGAGCTGTTTTTT
>.|TRBV5-6|.|TRBJ2-7
CASSLLIGTSFYEQYF
TGTGCCAGCAGCTTATTGATCGGGACATCTTTTTACGAGCAGTACTTC
>.|TRBV15|.|TRBJ2-4
CATSRDFDNKNIQYF
TGTGCCACCAGCAGAGATTTTGACAACAAAAACATTCAGTACTTC
>once|TRBV25-1|.|TRBJ2-3
CASTPLGRRGTDTQYF
TGTGCCAGCACCCCTTTAGGAAGGCGGGGCACAGATACGCAGTATTTT
>.|TRBV6-6|.|TRBJ1-2
CASTLSTGADGYTF
TGTGCCAGCACCCTATCGACAGGCGCTGATGGCTACACCTTC
>.|TRBV10-2|TRBD2|TRBJ2-5
CASSASGGYQETQYF
TGCGCCAGCAGTGCTAGCGGGGGATACCAAGAGACCCAGTACTTC
>once|TRBV6-1|TRBD1|TRBJ1-2
CASSEGLGQGNGGYTF
TGTGCCAGCAGTGAAGGGCTAGGACAGGGCAACGGTGGCTACACCTTC
>.|TRBV28|TRBD1|TRBJ1-1
CASRTGGSMNTEAFF
TGTGCCAGTCGGACAGGGGGTTCCATGAACACTGAAGCTTTCTTT
>.|TRBV25-1|.|TRBJ2-1
CASSETGLIYNEQFF
TGTGCCAGCAGTGAAACGGGACTGATATACAATGAGCAGTTCTTC
>.|TRBV14|.|TRBJ1-1
CASSQGTHTEAFF
TGTGCCAGCAGCCAGGGGACTCACACTGAAGCTTTCTTT
>.|TRBV5-6|TRBD1|TRBJ1-1
CASSLAGDRVLAFF
TGTGCCAGCAGCTTGGCCGGGGACAGGGTACTCGCTTTCTTT
>once|TRBV4-2|.|TRBJ1-2
CASSHRPDSNYGYTF
TGTGCCAGCAGCCACAGGCCGGATTCTAACTATGGCTACACCTTC
>.|TRBV7-8|TRBD1|TRBJ1-2
CASSLALGTGVYGYTF
TGTGCCAGCAGCTTAGCGCTTGGGACAGGGGTCTATGGCTACACCTTC
>.|TRBV5-4|.|TRBJ2-1
CASSPTPVGAGKPQWQFF
TGTGCCAGCAGCCCGACCCCCGTTGGGGCCGGCAAACCCCAATGGCAGTTCTTC
>.|TRBV4-3|.|TRBJ1-1
CASSQDSVALNTEAFF
TGCGCCAGCAGCCAAGATAGTGTAGCGCTGAACACTGAAGCTTTCTTT
>.|TRBV7-6|.|TRBJ2-1
CASSHSGRSEDNEQFF
TGTGCCAGCAGTCATAGTGGCAGATCTGAGGACAATGAGCAGTTCTTC
>.|TRBV4-3|TRBD1|TRBJ2-5
CASSWRTGAETQYF
TGCGCCAGCAGCTGGCGGACAGGGGCAGAGACCCAGTACTTC
>once|TRBV7-2|TRBD1|TRBJ2-7
CASSILPGQGSYEQYF
TGTGCCAGCAGCATTTTACCGGGACAGGGGAGCTACGAGCAGTACTTC
>.|TRBV7-2|.|TRBJ1-1
CASSLDTGPMNTEAFF
TGTGCCAGCAGCTTAGATACAGGGCCTATGAACACTGAAGCTTTCTTT
>.|TRBV5-1|TRBD2|TRBJ2-2
CASSFSGTNTGELFF
TGCGCCAGCAGCTTTAGCGGGACGAACACCGGGGAGCTGTTTTTT
>.|TRBV5-1|TRBD2|TRBJ2-3
CASSPSGRAPDTQYF
TGCGCCAGCAGCCCTAGCGGGAGGGCGCCAGATACGCAGTATTTT
>.|TRBV19|.|TRBJ2-7
CASSLTIRGYEQYF
TGTGCCAGTAGCCTAACTATTCGGGGCTACGAGCAGTACTTC
>.|TRBV2|TRBD2|TRBJ2-5
CASRWKTSGGGETQYF
TGTGCCAGCAGATGGAAGACTAGCGGGGGTGGGGAGACCCAGTACTTC
>.|TRBV2|TRBD1|TRBJ1-2
CASRGTEAWGGYTF
TGTGCCAGCAGGGGGACAGAAGCTTGGGGGGGCTACACCTTC
>.|TRBV14|TRBD2|TRBJ2-1
CASSNGLAANTPSYNEQFF
TGTGCCAGCAGCAATGGACTAGCGGCAAATACCCCCTCCTACAATGAGCAGTTCTTC
>.|TRBV6-5|.|TRBJ2-3
CASSFDRSPVADTQYF
TGTGCCAGCAGTTTCGACAGAAGTCCAGTTGCAGATACGCAGTATTTT
>.|TRBV19|.|TRBJ2-5
CASSLRDRETQYF
TGTGCCAGTAGTCTTCGAGACAGGGAGACCCAGTACTTC
>few|TRBV28|.|TRBJ1-1
CASTLGTPTENTEAFF
TGTGCCAGCACATTAGGGACACCCACGGAGAACACTGAAGCTTTCTTT
>.|TRBV2|TRBD1|TRBJ2-7
CASMPRQGNYEQYF
TGTGCCAGCATGCCGCGACAGGGGAACTACGAGCAGTACTTC
>.|TRBV30|.|TRBJ1-2
CAWSSQGYGGYTF
TGTGCCTGGAGTTCCCAGGGATATGGTGGCTACACCTTC
>.|TRBV7-6|.|TRBJ2-1
CASSLGGVSYNEQFF
TGTGCCAGCAGCTTGGGGGGAGTCAGCTACAATGAGCAGTTCTTC
>.|TRBV11-2|TRBD1|TRBJ1-5
CASSTTGGEQPQHF
TGTGCCAGCAGCACGACAGGGGGCGAACAGCCCCAGCATTTT
>.|TRBV7-9|.|TRBJ1-2
CSSSLGDSSNYGYTF
TGTTCCAGCAGCTTAGGTGACAGCTCGAACTATGGCTACACCTTC
>.|TRBV19|.|TRBJ1-1
CASSIITGSTEAFF
TGTGCCAGTAGTATCATAACAGGGAGCACTGAAGCTTTCTTT